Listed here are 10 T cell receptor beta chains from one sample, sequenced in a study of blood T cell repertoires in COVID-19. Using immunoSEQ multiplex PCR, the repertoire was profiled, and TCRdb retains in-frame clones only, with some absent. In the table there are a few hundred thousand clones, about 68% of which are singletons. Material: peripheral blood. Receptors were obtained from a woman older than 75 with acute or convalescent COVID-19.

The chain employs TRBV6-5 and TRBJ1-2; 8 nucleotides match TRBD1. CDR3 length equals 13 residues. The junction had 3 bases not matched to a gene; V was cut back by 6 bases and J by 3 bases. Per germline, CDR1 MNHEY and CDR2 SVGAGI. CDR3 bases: TGTGCCAGCAGACAGGGGGGAGACTATGGCTACACCTTC. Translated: CASRQGGDYGYTF.

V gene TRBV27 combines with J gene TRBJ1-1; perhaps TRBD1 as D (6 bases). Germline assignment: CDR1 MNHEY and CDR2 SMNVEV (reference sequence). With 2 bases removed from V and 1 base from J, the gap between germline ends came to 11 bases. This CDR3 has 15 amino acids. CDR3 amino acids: CASSLNRVGNTEAFF. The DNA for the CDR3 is TGTGCCAGCAGTTTAAACAGGGTTGGGAACACTGAAGCTTTCTTT.

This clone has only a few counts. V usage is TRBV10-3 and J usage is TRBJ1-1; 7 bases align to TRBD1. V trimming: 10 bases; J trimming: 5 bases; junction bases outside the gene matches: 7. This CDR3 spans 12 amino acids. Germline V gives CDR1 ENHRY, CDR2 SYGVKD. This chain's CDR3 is CATRQGGTEAFF. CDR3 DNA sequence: TGTGCCACTAGACAGGGCGGGACTGAAGCTTTCTTT.

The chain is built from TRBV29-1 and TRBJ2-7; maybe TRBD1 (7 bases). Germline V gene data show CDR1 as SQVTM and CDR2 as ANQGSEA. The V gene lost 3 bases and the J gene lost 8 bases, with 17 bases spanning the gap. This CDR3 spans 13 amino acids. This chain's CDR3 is CSVESDREAQQYF. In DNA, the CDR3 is TGCAGCGTTGAGTCCGACAGGGAGGCTCAGCAGTACTTC.

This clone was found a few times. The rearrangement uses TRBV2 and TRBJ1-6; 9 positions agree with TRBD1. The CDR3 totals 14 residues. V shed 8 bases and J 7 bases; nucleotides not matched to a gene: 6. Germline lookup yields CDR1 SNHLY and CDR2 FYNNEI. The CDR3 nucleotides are TGTGCCAGCCGACCCGACAGGGGGAATTCACCCCTCCACTTT. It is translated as CASRPDRGNSPLHF.

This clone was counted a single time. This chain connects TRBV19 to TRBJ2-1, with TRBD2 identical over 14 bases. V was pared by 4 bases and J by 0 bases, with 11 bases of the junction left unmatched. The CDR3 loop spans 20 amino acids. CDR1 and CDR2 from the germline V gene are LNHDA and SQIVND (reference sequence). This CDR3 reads CASSTRTSGGYKSSYNEQFF. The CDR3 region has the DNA TGTGCCAGTAGTACCCGGACTAGCGGGGGGTATAAGAGCTCCTACAATGAGCAGTTCTTC.

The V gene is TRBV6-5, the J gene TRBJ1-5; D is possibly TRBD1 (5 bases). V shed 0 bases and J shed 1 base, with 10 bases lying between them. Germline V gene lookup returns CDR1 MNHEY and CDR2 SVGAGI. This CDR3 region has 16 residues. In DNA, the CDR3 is TGTGCCAGCAGTTACTCTCGGGGGAAAAGCAATCAGCCCCAGCATTTT. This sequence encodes CASSYSRGKSNQPQHF.

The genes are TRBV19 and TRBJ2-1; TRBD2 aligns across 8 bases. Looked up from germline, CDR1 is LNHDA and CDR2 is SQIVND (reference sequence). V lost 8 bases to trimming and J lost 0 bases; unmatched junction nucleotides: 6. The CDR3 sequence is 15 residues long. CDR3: CASQPGLVSYNEQFF. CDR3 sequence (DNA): TGTGCCAGTCAACCGGGACTAGTCTCCTACAATGAGCAGTTCTTC.

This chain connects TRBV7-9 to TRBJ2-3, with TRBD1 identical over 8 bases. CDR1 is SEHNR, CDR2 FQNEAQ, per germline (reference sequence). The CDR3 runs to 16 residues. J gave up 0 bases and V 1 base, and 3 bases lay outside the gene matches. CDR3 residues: CASSLGQGASTDTQYF. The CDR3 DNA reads TGTGCCAGCAGCTTAGGGCAGGGGGCTAGCACAGATACGCAGTATTTT.

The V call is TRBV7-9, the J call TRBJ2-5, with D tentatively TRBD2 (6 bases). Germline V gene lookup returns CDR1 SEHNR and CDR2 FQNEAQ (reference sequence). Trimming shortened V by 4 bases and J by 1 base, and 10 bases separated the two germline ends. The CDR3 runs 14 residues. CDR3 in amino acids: CASSSSGFQETQYF. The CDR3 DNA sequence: TGTGCCAGCAGCTCCAGCGGGTTCCAAGAGACCCAGTACTTC.